Presented here are 10 T cell receptor beta chains from one specimen sequenced in a study of T-cell memory formation after mild COVID-19. TCRdb used MiXCR to reprocess the 5' RACE reads, holding one entry per CDR3 protein. This table has around 27,000 distinct CDR3 sequences, about 8% appearing once. Sequenced input: PBMCs or a T cell subset sorted from them (not recorded which). These receptors came from an adult woman who had mild COVID-19 (a few samples of this study predate the infection). Cell type and time point are not known.

This clonotype was recorded many times. The chain employs TRBV29-1 and TRBJ1-1; D gene ambiguous. The length of the CDR3 is 14 residues. Between the trimmed V and J ends, which lost 4 bases and 0 bases, there was a span of 12 bases. Germline V gives CDR1 SQVTM, CDR2 ANQGSEA. Written as DNA, the CDR3 is TGCAGCGTTGTTGAGAGAGGAATGAACACTGAAGCTTTCTTT. Its protein product is CSVVERGMNTEAFF.

This clonotype is termed medium-sized. The chain carries TRBV12-3 or TRBV12-4 and TRBJ2-5, with 8 bases matching TRBD2. V shed 5 bases and J 5 bases; nucleotides not matched to a gene: 10. This CDR3 has 15 residues. The CDR3 spells CASSPRAGVGETQYF. The CDR3 DNA sequence: TGTGCCAGCAGTCCCCGAGCGGGAGTGGGGGAGACCCAGTACTTC.

This clonotype was recorded many times. J is TRBJ1-4 and V is TRBV20-1; TRBD1 matches at 9 bases. V lost 4 bases to trimming and J lost 8 bases; unmatched junction nucleotides: 5. Germline lookup yields CDR1 DFQATT and CDR2 SNEGSKA (reference sequence). The CDR3 consists of 13 residues. CDR3 residues: CSATGTGYEKLFF. CDR3 nucleotides: TGCAGTGCTACCGGGACAGGGTACGAAAAACTGTTTTTT.

This clonotype was detected many times. This chain uses TRBV11-2 with TRBJ2-2; D remains ambiguous. The CDR3 runs 17 residues. Germline assignment: CDR1 SGHAT and CDR2 FQNNGV. Trimming shortened V by 2 bases and J by 3 bases, and 16 bases separated the two germline ends. Written as DNA, the CDR3 is TGTGCCAGCAGCTTAAGGATGGGCAGGCCGTACACCGGGGAGCTGTTTTTT. Translating it yields CASSLRMGRPYTGELFF.

V usage is TRBV5-4 and J usage is TRBJ2-4; D gene unclear. From germline, CDR1 is SGHNT and CDR2 YYREEE (reference sequence). V was trimmed by 1 base and J by 0 bases, leaving 20 bases between them. CDR3 length: 19 residues. The CDR3 spells CASSLKLASNQVAKNIQYF. DNA for the CDR3: TGTGCCAGCAGCTTGAAGTTAGCTTCCAACCAAGTAGCCAAAAACATTCAGTACTTC.

This clonotype has a count of ten or more. The rearrangement links TRBV10-3 to TRBJ2-7, with TRBD1 matching 10 bases. Germline V lookup: CDR1 ENHRY, CDR2 SYGVKD. With V trimmed by 3 bases and J by 6 bases, 5 bases remained unmatched. This CDR3 contains 14 residues. The DNA of the CDR3 is TGTGCCATCAGTGAAGACAGGGGGCGGATCGAGCAGTACTTC. Translating it yields CAISEDRGRIEQYF.

In this sample, this clonotype turned up many times. The chain joins TRBV6-2 or TRBV6-3 to TRBJ2-3, with 10 bases identical to TRBD2. The CDR3 spans 19 residues. The V gene end was trimmed by 0 bases and the J gene end by 3 bases; junction bases not matched to a gene: 12. Germline CDR1 reads MNHEY; CDR2 reads SVGEGT. This chain's CDR3 is CASSYSSGRAGGRTDTQYF. The CDR3 region has the DNA TGTGCCAGCAGTTACTCGAGCGGGAGGGCCGGCGGGAGGACAGATACGCAGTATTTT.

V and J are TRBV15 and TRBJ2-1; the D is unclear. V was shortened by 1 base and J by 2 bases, with 9 bases between the two germline ends. The length of the CDR3 is 15 residues. CDR1 and CDR2 from the germline V gene are LNHNV and YYDKDF (reference sequence). CDR3: CATSRVRPPYNEQFF. The CDR3 bases are TGTGCCACCAGCAGAGTGCGGCCCCCCTACAATGAGCAGTTCTTC.

This clonotype was picked up many times. The CDR3 nucleotides read TGCGCCAGCAGCCTCGGGACAGGGGACCGAGATACGCAGTATTTT. This encodes CASSLGTGDRDTQYF. The chain couples TRBV5-1 to TRBJ2-3; 10 nucleotides agree with TRBD1. Unmatched junction bases numbered 7, after V lost 4 bases and J lost 5 bases. CDR3 length: 15 amino acids. Germline CDR1 and CDR2: SGHRS and YFSETQ.

This clonotype was seen repeatedly, ten times or more. J is TRBJ1-5 and V is TRBV27; D gene unclear. Germline loops: CDR1 MNHEY, CDR2 SMNVEV (reference sequence). The ends were cut back, 5 bases at V and 0 bases at J, with 8 bases in the middle. The CDR3 is 14 residues long. The CDR3 DNA reads as TGTGCCAGCAGTCCCCGATATAGCAATCAGCCCCAGCATTTT. Translation gives CASSPRYSNQPQHF.